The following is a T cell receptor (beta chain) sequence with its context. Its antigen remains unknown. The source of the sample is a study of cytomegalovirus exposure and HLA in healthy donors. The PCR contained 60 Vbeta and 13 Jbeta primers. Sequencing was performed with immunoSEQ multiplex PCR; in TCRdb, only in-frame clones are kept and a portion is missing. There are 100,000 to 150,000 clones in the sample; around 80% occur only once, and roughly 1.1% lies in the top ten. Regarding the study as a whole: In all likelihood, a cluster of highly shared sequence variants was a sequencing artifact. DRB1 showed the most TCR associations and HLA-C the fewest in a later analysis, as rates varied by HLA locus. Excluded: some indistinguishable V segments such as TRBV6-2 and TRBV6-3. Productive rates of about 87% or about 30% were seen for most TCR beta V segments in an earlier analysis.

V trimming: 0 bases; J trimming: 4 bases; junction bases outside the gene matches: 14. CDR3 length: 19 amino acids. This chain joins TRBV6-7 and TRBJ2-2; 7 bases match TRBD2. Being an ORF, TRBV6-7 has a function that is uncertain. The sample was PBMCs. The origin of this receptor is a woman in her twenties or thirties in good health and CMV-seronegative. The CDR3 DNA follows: TGTGCCAGCAGTTACTCGAAAATTTGGGGCGGGAGTGGCACCGGGGAGCTGTTTTTT. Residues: CASSYSKIWGGSGTGELFF.